One sample yielded the 7 T cell receptor beta chains listed below, sequenced in a study of blood T cell repertoires in COVID-19. Generated by immunoSEQ multiplex PCR, the TCRdb table keeps only in-frame clones and is missing some. The sample includes under 300,000 clones, 65% to 90% of them seen just once. Sequencing was carried out using peripheral blood. These receptors all come from a woman aged 40 to 49 who had recovered from COVID-19.

The sample holds a few counts of this clone. This chain uses TRBV11-3 with TRBJ2-7, with TRBD1 matching over 12 bases. CDR1 and CDR2 (germline): SGHNT, YENEEA. The CDR3 covers 16 residues. The J segment lost 6 bases and the V segment lost 5 bases, leaving 11 bases of the junction unmatched. The CDR3 region has the DNA TGTGCCAGCAGCGGAACGCGGGACAGGGGGCGGTCCGAGCAGTACTTC. It specifies CASSGTRDRGRSEQYF.

The chain employs TRBV6-2 or TRBV6-3 and TRBJ2-5; 10 bases agree with TRBD1. The CDR3 is 16 residues long. J lost 5 bases, V lost 5 bases, and 11 bases had no gene match. Germline V gene lookup returns CDR1 MNHEY and CDR2 SVGEGT. In nucleotides, the CDR3 is TGTGCCAGCAGTACGGGGGACAGGGGAAAAAAGGAGACCCAGTACTTC. As protein: CASSTGDRGKKETQYF.

The chain is built from TRBV6-2 or TRBV6-3 and TRBJ2-1; the match to TRBD2 covers 8 bases. The CDR3 has 16 residues. CDR1 and CDR2 from the germline V gene are MNHEY and SVGEGT. Trimming at V came to 2 bases and at J to 3 bases, leaving 6 bases not matched to a gene. CDR3 sequence: CASSYDGRGVYNEQFF. CDR3 coding DNA: TGTGCCAGCAGTTACGATGGGCGGGGGGTCTACAATGAGCAGTTCTTC.

This chain uses TRBV7-9 with TRBJ1-3, with a possible D match to TRBD1 (5 bases). Germline V CDR1 and CDR2: SEHNR, FQNEAQ (reference sequence). This CDR3 has 18 amino acids. The V end lost 2 bases, the J end lost 2 bases, and 19 bases lay between the germline ends. The CDR3: CASSLIGTRARTGNTIYF. The CDR3 nucleotides are TGTGCCAGCAGCTTAATTGGGACTAGGGCGCGTACTGGAAACACCATATATTTT.

The rearrangement links TRBV6-6 to TRBJ1-2; D remains unclear. In germline, CDR1 is MNHNY, CDR2 SVGAGI (reference sequence). The CDR3 runs to 13 residues. Trimming cost V 4 bases and J 4 bases, with 10 bases left between them. Written as DNA, the CDR3 is TGTGCCAGCAGTTCCACCGAGGGCTATGGCTACACCTTC. Protein: CASSSTEGYGYTF.

The chain carries TRBV5-1 and TRBJ2-3; D uncertain. With 4 bases removed from V and 4 bases from J, the gap between germline ends came to 7 bases. The length of the CDR3 is 12 residues. Per the germline V gene, CDR1 is SGHRS and CDR2 is YFSETQ. The DNA for the CDR3 is TGCGCCAGCAGCAACAACGCAGATACGCAGTATTTT. Amino acids: CASSNNADTQYF. The entire variable domain, with the rest obtained from reference TRBV5-1 and TRBJ2-3, is as follows: KAGVTQTPRYLIKTRGQQVTLSCSPISGHRSVSWYQQTPGQGLQFLFEYFSETQRNKGNFPGRFSGRQFSNSRSEMNVSTLELGDSALYLCASSNNADTQYFGPGTRLTVL.

The chain uses TRBV7-9 and TRBJ1-1, with TRBD1 as a possible D gene (6 bases). V shed 5 bases and J shed 1 base, with 14 bases lying between them. This CDR3 has 15 amino acids. CDR1 SEHNR and CDR2 FQNEAQ come from the germline V gene (reference sequence). The CDR3, as DNA: TGTGCCAGCAGCCCCCAAGGGGGGGCGAACACTGAAGCTTTCTTT. Translated, it gives CASSPQGGANTEAFF.